This passage covers 22 T cell receptor beta chains from one sample sequenced in a study of CD8+CD57+ T cells in acquired aplastic anemia (dated by TCRdb to between 2018 and 2020). TCRdb records Illumina HiSeq 2000 as the sequencer. Genomic DNA was used as template for profiling of TCR beta VDJ combinations and CDR3 sequences. TCRdb's own reprocessing of the public reads used fastp at Q25 and MiXCR and kept productive beta chains. One record per CDR3 amino acid sequence lists the most common genes and DNA. The sample contains hundreds of thousands of distinct CDR3 sequences, around three fifths of them found a single time. Approximately 8% of the sample goes to the ten largest clones. Material: sorted CD4+, CD8+, or CD8+CD57+ T cells (not recorded which) from PBMCs. These receptors were collected from a human donor with severe aplastic anemia or a healthy control (not recorded which).

The chain couples TRBV19 to TRBJ1-1; 9 nucleotides agree with TRBD1. The CDR3 contains 14 residues. CDR1 and CDR2 from the germline V gene are LNHDA and SQIVND (reference sequence). V was clipped by 5 bases and J by 3 bases; unmatched bases: 4. This CDR3 reads CASSAGTGYTEAFF. In nucleotides, the CDR3 is TGTGCCAGTAGTGCCGGGACAGGGTACACTGAAGCTTTCTTT.

The chain joins TRBV7-2 to TRBJ1-1; no reliable D call. Germline values: CDR1 SGHTA, CDR2 FQGNSA. The V end lost 1 base, the J end lost 0 bases, and 6 bases lay between the germline ends. The length of the CDR3 is 14 residues. The CDR3 sequence is CASSLEVLNTEAFF. The CDR3 bases are TGTGCCAGCAGCTTAGAAGTTCTGAACACTGAAGCTTTCTTT.

Many counts were recorded for this clonotype. This chain uses TRBV29-1 with TRBJ1-1; no clear D gene. V lost 7 bases, J lost 7 bases, and 10 bases lay in between. Germline loops: CDR1 SQVTM, CDR2 ANQGSEA. CDR3 length: 10 amino acids. The CDR3 nucleotides read TGCAGCGCCGTGGTGGATGAAGCTTTCTTT. Amino acid sequence: CSAVVDEAFF.

V and J are TRBV29-1 and TRBJ1-1; possible D gene TRBD1, 6 bases. The CDR3 consists of 12 residues. Trimming shortened V by 8 bases and J by 1 base, and 11 bases separated the two germline ends. In germline, CDR1 is SQVTM, CDR2 ANQGSEA. The CDR3 region is CSSGHANTEAFF. CDR3 DNA: TGCAGCTCGGGACACGCGAACACTGAAGCTTTCTTT.

Ten or more counts support this clonotype. The V gene is TRBV6-1, the J gene TRBJ1-6; D is undetermined. Trimming removed 6 bases from V and 15 bases from J, with 15 bases in between. Germline lookup yields CDR1 MNHNS and CDR2 SASEGT. CDR3 size: 12 residues. The CDR3 loop reads CASRNQLGGLHF. The CDR3 nucleotides are TGTGCCAGCAGGAACCAACTAGGAGGCCTCCACTTT.

In regard to this clonotype: The conserved final phenylalanine or tryptophan is absent from the CDR3, which likely points to a read error. It is unclear where the CDR3 begins or ends on the DNA, so no DNA is shown, and the CDR3 is as TCRdb lists it. This chain links TRBV20-1 with TRBJ1-2. The CDR3 totals 13 residues, both ends included. Germline values: CDR1 DFQATT, CDR2 SNEGSKA (reference sequence). The CDR3 spells CSAKVQGTYGYAL.

As to this clonotype: The junction and the germline gene differ at one end; a read error may be behind it. V is TRBV6-5 and J is TRBJ2-1; D is possibly TRBD1 (6 bases). CDR1 and CDR2 from the germline V gene are MNHEY and SVGAGI. CDR3 length: 16 amino acids. The CDR3 region is CASSQGGIGSYNEQLF. The CDR3 region has the DNA TGTGCCAGCAGTCAAGGGGGAATAGGCTCCTACAATGAGCAGCTCTTC.

This clonotype appeared many times. The chain employs TRBV19 and TRBJ1-5, with unresolved D. Trimming removed 2 bases at V and 2 bases at J, with 22 bases between. The CDR3 is 19 amino acids. CDR1 LNHDA and CDR2 SQIVND come from the germline V gene (reference sequence). The CDR3 nucleotides are TGTGCCAGTAGTATACGCCCCACGGTATCCCGGGGTGGCAATCAGCCCCAGCATTTT. Translated: CASSIRPTVSRGGNQPQHF.

This clonotype was seen a few times. The gene calls are TRBV10-3 and TRBJ2-1, with TRBD2 matching over 10 bases. The CDR3 consists of 13 residues. The J segment lost 7 bases and the V segment lost 6 bases, leaving 3 bases of the junction unmatched. Per germline, CDR1 ENHRY and CDR2 SYGVKD. The CDR3 reads CAIRSTSGNEQFF. The CDR3 DNA reads TGTGCCATCAGATCGACTAGCGGGAATGAGCAGTTCTTC.

This clonotype was picked up many times. This sequence joins TRBV7-2 and TRBJ2-2; 9 nucleotides agree with TRBD2. The CDR3 has 16 residues. Germline CDR1 and CDR2: SGHTA and FQGNSA. V shed 1 base and J 4 bases; nucleotides not matched to a gene: 4. The CDR3 sequence: CASSLGASGVTGELFF. CDR3 sequence (DNA): TGTGCCAGCAGCTTAGGAGCTAGCGGGGTCACCGGGGAGCTGTTTTTT.

The CDR3 coding sequence is TGCAGCGTTGAAGAGGGCAGGACCTACGAGCAGTACTTC. Its protein product is CSVEEGRTYEQYF. This rearrangement joins TRBV29-1 to TRBJ2-7; D unclear. Germline CDR1 is SQVTM and CDR2 is ANQGSEA. The CDR3 consists of 13 residues. Trimming removed 0 bases at V and 2 bases at J, with 8 bases between.

Points on this clonotype: Mismatch with germline at one junction end may stem from a read error. J is TRBJ2-1 and V is TRBV11-2; tentative D call: TRBD2 (6 bases). This CDR3 has 16 residues. Germline V gene data show CDR1 as SGHAT and CDR2 as FQNNGV. The CDR3 sequence: CASSLIRSGRGNEKFF. CDR3 bases: TGTGCCAGCAGCTTAATCCGGAGCGGGCGAGGTAATGAGAAGTTCTTC. The whole variable domain, filled in from reference TRBV11-2 and TRBJ2-1, reads EAGVAQSPRYKIIEKRQSVAFWCNPISGHATLYWYQQILGQGPKLLIQFQNNGVVDDSQLPKDRFSAERLKGVDSTLKIQPAKLEDSAVYLCASSLIRSGRGNEKFFGPGTRLTVL.

This chain joins TRBV10-3 and TRBJ2-1, with D perhaps matching TRBD2 (6 bases). Germline V lookup: CDR1 ENHRY, CDR2 SYGVKD. The V and J ends lost 11 bases and 3 bases respectively, with 11 bases between them. The CDR3 length is 12 residues. CDR3 loop: CASGTFYNEQFF. CDR3 nucleotides: TGTGCCTCAGGGACTTTCTACAATGAGCAGTTCTTC.

This chain joins TRBV12-3 or TRBV12-4 and TRBJ2-1, with 9 bases that match TRBD2. With V trimmed by 2 bases and J by 10 bases, 12 bases remained unmatched. The CDR3 has 16 residues. CDR3: CASSLWLAGRGGEQFF. CDR3 nucleotide sequence: TGTGCCAGCAGTTTATGGCTAGCGGGACGCGGGGGGGAGCAGTTCTTC.

This clonotype has only one observation. The J gene is TRBJ2-1, the V gene TRBV20-1; 12 nucleotides line up with TRBD2. V was pared by 0 bases and J by 6 bases, with 6 bases of the junction left unmatched. CDR3 size: 16 residues. Germline loops: CDR1 DFQATT, CDR2 SNEGSKA (reference sequence). The CDR3 DNA reads as TGCAGTGCTAGAGATCGACTAGCGGGGGTTTCCAATGAGCAGTTCTTC. Translating gives CSARDRLAGVSNEQFF.

This chain joins TRBV9 and TRBJ2-5; D unresolved. The CDR3 has 10 residues. V was cut by 0 bases and J by 6 bases, with 0 bases left in between. The germline gives CDR1 SGDLS, CDR2 YYNGEE. The CDR3 nucleotides are TGTGCCAGCAGCGTAGAGACCCAGTACTTC. Protein sequence: CASSVETQYF.

The chain links TRBV19 to TRBJ1-1, with D uncertain. The CDR3 sequence is 13 residues long. V was cut by 6 bases and J by 0 bases, with 8 bases left in between. Germline values: CDR1 LNHDA, CDR2 SQIVND (reference sequence). CDR3: CASRTAVNTEAFF. The CDR3 nucleotides read TGTGCCAGTAGAACAGCCGTGAACACTGAAGCTTTCTTT.

This clonotype was detected many times. The rearrangement joins TRBV20-1 to TRBJ2-7, with D perhaps being TRBD1 or TRBD2 (5 bases each). Germline loops: CDR1 DFQATT, CDR2 SNEGSKA (reference sequence). The germline V and J ends were trimmed by 1 base and 5 bases, with 12 bases remaining between them. CDR3 size: 13 residues. The CDR3 DNA follows: TGCAGTGCTAGAGTTACATCGGGGCACGAGCAGTACTTC. Encoded protein: CSARVTSGHEQYF.

The chain has TRBV13 and TRBJ2-7; TRBD2 aligns across 9 bases. Germline V gives CDR1 PRHDT, CDR2 FYEKMQ (reference sequence). The CDR3 sequence is 18 residues long. V trimming: 0 bases; J trimming: 2 bases; junction bases outside the gene matches: 11. Here the CDR3 DNA reads TGTGCCAGCAGCTTAGGCCGCGGGGGGGCCTTCATGACCTACGAGCAGTACTTC. Translating gives CASSLGRGGAFMTYEQYF.

A single count supports this clonotype. The genes are TRBV10-2 and TRBJ2-7; 7 nucleotides line up with TRBD1. The germline V gene encodes CDR1 WSHSY and CDR2 SAAADI. Trimming took 5 bases from V and 4 from J; bases not matched to a gene: 2. This CDR3 comprises 12 residues. The chain's CDR3 is CASSIQGYEQYF. CDR3 sequence (DNA): TGCGCCAGCAGTATACAGGGGTACGAGCAGTACTTC.

This chain joins TRBV2 and TRBJ2-1; weak D call: TRBD2 (5 bases). The CDR3 consists of 13 residues. Germline assignment: CDR1 SNHLY and CDR2 FYNNEI. V lost 6 bases to trimming and J lost 5 bases, with 11 bases between them. In DNA, the CDR3 is TGTGCCAGCAGCTTCGGACTGAACAATGAGCAGTTCTTC. Protein: CASSFGLNNEQFF.

V usage is TRBV24-1 and J usage is TRBJ2-3; 8 bases map to TRBD1. The germline gives CDR1 KGHDR, CDR2 SFDVKD. The CDR3 has 17 residues. With 3 bases clipped from V and 1 base from J, the junction kept 8 bases outside the gene matches. CDR3 DNA: TGTGCCACCAGTGATCATTACAGGGGGATCGGCACAGATACGCAGTATTTT. Protein product: CATSDHYRGIGTDTQYF.